This T cell receptor beta chain is from a study of T cells in Graves' hyperthyroidism and ophthalmopathy. Researchers amplified the TCR beta CDR3 regions from RNA transcripts. Carried out on the TCR CDR3, a first-round RT-PCR used the HTBI primer set. TCRdb re-derived calls from the multiplex PCR reads in MiXCR, one entry per CDR3 protein. The table lists 380,000 or so distinct CDR3 sequences, roughly 14% of them singletons. This clonotype occurred many times. The TCR comes from a woman in her thirties with Graves' hyperthyroidism. Sequenced sample: blood.

The CDR3 region has the DNA TGCAGCGTTGAGGGTCGCGGGAGCCCCTACGAGCAGTACTTC. Residues: CSVEGRGSPYEQYF. The chain links TRBV29-1 to TRBJ2-7; TRBD2 matches 7 bases. The germline V gene has CDR1 SQVTM and CDR2 ANQGSEA. This CDR3 has 14 residues. With V trimmed by 3 bases and J by 2 bases, 7 bases remained unmatched.